This is a list of T cell receptor beta chains from one sample in a study of T cells in Graves' hyperthyroidism and ophthalmopathy. TCRdb reprocessed the multiplex PCR reads with MiXCR, giving one entry per CDR3 protein. The sample includes around 300,000 distinct CDR3 sequences, approximately 19% of them seen just once. Sequencing was performed on blood. The receptors stem from a man between 50 and 59 years old with Graves' ophthalmopathy. Each CDR3 is given without its conserved first and last residue. Fields, in order: J gene, V gene, CDR3 protein.

>TRBJ2-1|TRBV28
ASSSDRGSGSS
>TRBJ2-7|TRBV3-1
ASSQAAQGVYEQY
>TRBJ2-2|TRBV5-4
ASSWKTGELF
>TRBJ1-2|TRBV4-1
ASSLIGRPNYGYT
>TRBJ1-1|TRBV10-3
AISQRERTEAF
>TRBJ2-1|TRBV28
ASSAQGYNEQF
>TRBJ2-7|TRBV4-1
ASSQVSPRTAAYEQY
>TRBJ1-4|TRBV10-3
AISEEHKGEKLV
>TRBJ2-7|TRBV20-1
SGGTDEQY
>TRBJ2-5|TRBV20-1
SARDTGGEETQY
>TRBJ1-5|TRBV27
ASSSDRVVGNQPQH
>TRBJ1-3|TRBV7-9
ASSLTDVGGNTIY
>TRBJ1-5|TRBV28
ASSPPRDRANQPQH
>TRBJ2-2|TRBV15
ATSRGPRTGLAGKGDTGELF
>TRBJ2-3|TRBV15
ATSTGTGPTDTQY
>TRBJ1-2|TRBV24-1
ATSDRQIDGYT
>TRBJ2-3|TRBV7-9
ASSADGTSTDTQY
>TRBJ2-3|TRBV28
ASSPPGAGGGHTQY
>TRBJ2-6|TRBV5-1
ASSSGRTEAGANVLT
>TRBJ2-2|TRBV4-1
ASSQLPGQGNTGELF
>TRBJ2-3|TRBV18
ASSEIMQAISTDTQY
>TRBJ1-4|TRBV6-5
ASSYGSTNEKLF
>TRBJ2-1|TRBV27
ASSFLAGSYNEQF
>TRBJ2-7|TRBV5-1
ASSLSPGAYSYEQY
>TRBJ1-1|TRBV28
ASSSGTMTEAF
>TRBJ2-5|TRBV18
ASSRGTGGQEAQY
>TRBJ2-7|TRBV7-9
ASSPSSGAISYEQY
>TRBJ1-1|TRBV5-1
ASSLLRETEAF
>TRBJ2-1|TRBV5-1
ASSLGLAGGRYNEQF
>TRBJ2-2|TRBV7-3
ASSSLRRLDGGGELF
>TRBJ1-5|TRBV5-6
ASSQASGYNQPQH
>TRBJ2-7|TRBV11-3
ASSLDGGTYEQY
>TRBJ1-6|TRBV19
ASSIRGSTRNSPLH
>TRBJ1-1|TRBV2
ASTHESTEAF
>TRBJ1-1|TRBV5-1
ASSRWTETNTEAF